The 20 T cell receptor beta chains below come from one sample, sequenced in a study of CD8 T cells in Susac syndrome. The RNA input was 0.5 to 1 ug, and it was reverse transcribed with random hexamers. TCRdb itself ran the immunoSEQ multiplex PCR reads through MiXCR, one entry per CDR3 protein. The table has some 260,000 distinct CDR3 sequences, 70% to 90% seen once. Sample: CD8+ T cells from PBMCs. All receptors come from a human donor with multiple sclerosis.

This chain joins TRBV27 and TRBJ2-7; D perhaps matches TRBD1 (6 bases). Germline V lookup: CDR1 MNHEY, CDR2 SMNVEV (reference sequence). The CDR3 contains 17 residues. Trimming removed 5 bases at V and 0 bases at J, with 20 bases between. CDR3 protein: CASSPRAGTSVSYEQYF. The CDR3 DNA is TGTGCCAGCAGTCCCAGGGCCGGGACATCCGTCTCCTACGAGCAGTACTTC.

This clonotype was observed once. The V gene is TRBV6-5, the J gene TRBJ2-1; D gene uncertain. The V end lost 3 bases, the J end lost 2 bases, and 20 bases lay between the germline ends. From germline, CDR1 is MNHEY and CDR2 SVGAGI. The CDR3 consists of 18 residues. This CDR3 reads CASSYDGRRVMPYNEQFF. The CDR3 DNA is TGTGCCAGCAGTTATGATGGTAGACGTGTCATGCCCTACAATGAGCAGTTCTTC.

V gene TRBV9 combines with J gene TRBJ2-1; D is perhaps TRBD2 (6 bases). V was trimmed by 2 bases and J by 6 bases, leaving 12 bases between them. Per the germline V gene, CDR1 is SGDLS and CDR2 is YYNGEE. CDR3 size: 14 residues. In DNA form, the CDR3 reads TGTGCCAGCAGCGTCTCGGGAGCTATCAATGAGCAGTTCTTC. Amino acid sequence: CASSVSGAINEQFF.

The chain uses TRBV9 and TRBJ2-3; D gene unclear. The CDR3 is made up of 15 amino acids. Germline V lookup: CDR1 SGDLS, CDR2 YYNGEE. V lost 0 bases to trimming and J lost 0 bases, with 8 bases between them. CDR3 DNA sequence: TGTGCCAGCAGCGTAGTTCCCACTAGCACAGATACGCAGTATTTT. Amino acid sequence: CASSVVPTSTDTQYF.

This chain joins TRBV7-9 and TRBJ2-1; tentative D call: TRBD2 (6 bases). Between the trimmed V and J ends, which lost 1 base and 8 bases, there was a span of 12 bases. This CDR3 spans 14 amino acids. The germline V gene encodes CDR1 SEHNR and CDR2 FQNEAQ (reference sequence). For the CDR3, the DNA is TGTGCCAGCAGCTTAGAGGCTAGCGTCGATGAGCAGTTCTTC. It encodes CASSLEASVDEQFF.

The chain is built from TRBV7-9 and TRBJ1-2; unclear D gene. Trimming pared 5 bases from V and 5 bases from J, leaving 9 bases between. CDR1 SEHNR and CDR2 FQNEAQ come from the germline V gene (reference sequence). CDR3 length: 12 amino acids. The CDR3 nucleotides are TGTGCCAGCAGCCCGGACGGATATGGCTACACCTTC. Protein sequence: CASSPDGYGYTF.

The V and J genes are TRBV23-1 and TRBJ1-6; tentatively, D is TRBD1 (5 bases). Being an ORF, TRBV23-1 has a function that is uncertain. The CDR3 has 14 residues. Trimming pared 8 bases from V and 14 bases from J, leaving 22 bases between. The CDR3 loop reads CASGWGPSSRALHF. The CDR3 DNA follows: TGCGCCAGCGGTTGGGGACCCTCGAGTCGGGCCCTCCACTTT.

DNA for the CDR3: TGTGCCAGCAGTGGGGCAGGGCGAAACACTGAAGCTTTCTTT. Its translation is CASSGAGRNTEAFF. V usage is TRBV25-1 and J usage is TRBJ1-1; the D gene is possibly TRBD1 (5 bases). Germline V gene sequence: CDR1 MGHDK, CDR2 SYGVNS. V lost 4 bases to trimming and J lost 2 bases, with 11 bases between them. This CDR3 contains 14 residues.

The chain joins TRBV11-3 to TRBJ2-5, with 12 bases identical to TRBD2. The germline gives CDR1 SGHNT, CDR2 YENEEA. The CDR3 consists of 15 residues. V lost 6 bases and J lost 5; bases outside the gene matches: 7. Here the CDR3 DNA reads TGTGCCAGCAGTACTAGCGGGAGGTTGGGTGAGACCCAGTACTTC. Amino acid sequence: CASSTSGRLGETQYF. The full variable domain, in which reference TRBV11-3 and TRBJ2-5 provide the parts outside the CDR3, is EAGVVQSPRYKIIEKKQPVAFWCNPISGHNTLYWYLQNLGQGPELLIRYENEEAVDDSQLPKDRFSAERLKGVDSTLKIQPAELGDSAVYLCASSTSGRLGETQYFGPGTRLLVL.

The gene calls are TRBV3-1 and TRBJ2-5; D remains ambiguous. The CDR3 totals 16 residues. Germline lookup yields CDR1 LGHDT and CDR2 YNNKEL (reference sequence). Trimming left V 0 bases short and J 7 bases short, with 18 bases between. CDR3 bases: TGTGCCAGCAGCCAAGACCGTCAGTTCGGATCAGGGACCCAGTACTTC. Residues: CASSQDRQFGSGTQYF.

The V and J genes are TRBV7-3 and TRBJ2-3, with 8 positions matching TRBD2. From germline, CDR1 is SGHTA and CDR2 FQGTGA. The CDR3 consists of 14 residues. V gave up 5 bases and J gave up 7 bases; unmatched junction bases: 8. CDR3 region: CASSLREGLNTQYF. CDR3 coding DNA: TGTGCCAGCAGCCTCCGGGAGGGCCTCAATACGCAGTATTTT.

This clonotype was detected only once. V is TRBV24-1 and J is TRBJ2-1; D might be TRBD1 (6 bases). There are 13 residues in the CDR3. Per the germline V gene, CDR1 is KGHDR and CDR2 is SFDVKD. Trimming took off 8 bases at V and 1 base at J, with 8 bases between the two ends. CDR3 in amino acids: CATIGQSYNEQFF. DNA of the CDR3: TGTGCCACCATTGGACAGTCCTACAATGAGCAGTTCTTC.

With regard to this clonotype: Compared with germline, one end of the junction differs, possibly owing to a read error. The chain joins TRBV5-1 to TRBJ2-2; the match to TRBD2 covers 8 bases. The germline V gene encodes CDR1 SGHRS and CDR2 YFSETQ. The CDR3 runs to 18 residues. CDR3 DNA: TGCGCCAGCAGCTCCCTGGGGAGCGGGGGACCGGGCACCTGGGAGCTGTTTTTT. Its translation: CASSSLGSGGPGTWELFF.

Only one count was recorded for this clonotype. This chain links TRBV5-1 with TRBJ1-4; the D gene is possibly TRBD1 (6 bases). V was cut by 4 bases and J by 5 bases, with 12 bases left in between. The CDR3 extends over 14 amino acids. In germline, CDR1 is SGHRS, CDR2 YFSETQ. CDR3 coding DNA: TGCGCCAGCAGCCCCCGGGGGGCAAATGAAAAACTGTTTTTT. This codes for CASSPRGANEKLFF.

This rearrangement joins TRBV27 to TRBJ2-1, with a weak D call TRBD1 (5 bases). Between the trimmed V and J ends, which lost 3 bases and 2 bases, there was a span of 11 bases. The CDR3 totals 15 residues. Germline-derived CDR1 and CDR2 are MNHEY and SMNVEV (reference sequence). The CDR3 loop reads CASSLVQGAYNEQFF. The CDR3 nucleotides are TGTGCCAGCAGTTTGGTCCAGGGCGCCTACAATGAGCAGTTCTTC.

The V and J genes are TRBV25-1 and TRBJ2-3; D may be TRBD2 (5 bases). Germline V gene sequence: CDR1 MGHDK, CDR2 SYGVNS. The CDR3 spans 16 residues. Trimming took 1 base from V and 3 from J, leaving 14 bases between them. DNA of the CDR3: TGTGCCAGCAGTGAATTAGAGGGCGGTTGGACAGATACGCAGTATTTT. Protein: CASSELEGGWTDTQYF.

This clonotype was seen once. The genes are TRBV27 and TRBJ2-1; 8 bases map to TRBD2. CDR1 and CDR2 from the germline V gene are MNHEY and SMNVEV (reference sequence). CDR3 size: 13 residues. After removal of 10 bases from V and 8 bases from J, the junction contained 10 bases not matched to a gene. The DNA for the CDR3 is TGTGCCACCATCCCCCTGGGACTAGATGAGCAGTTCTTC. Its protein is CATIPLGLDEQFF.

The CDR3: CASSLQPLAERDYEQYF. The CDR3 region has the DNA TGTGCCAGCAGTTTGCAGCCATTAGCGGAGAGGGACTACGAGCAGTACTTC. The chain joins TRBV6-2 or TRBV6-3 to TRBJ2-7, with a tentative D call TRBD2 (6 bases). The CDR3 is 17 residues long. Trimming shortened V by 4 bases and J by 3 bases, and 22 bases separated the two germline ends. From germline, CDR1 is MNHEY and CDR2 SVGEGT.

The chain links TRBV30 to TRBJ1-1, with D unresolved. The CDR3 runs to 14 residues. CDR1 GTSNPN and CDR2 SVGIG come from the germline V gene (reference sequence). V was clipped by 1 base and J by 1 base, with 10 bases between them. DNA for the CDR3: TGTGCCTGGAGTGCTGGACGGAGGAACACTGAAGCTTTCTTT. Amino acids: CAWSAGRRNTEAFF. The full variable domain, in which reference TRBV30 and TRBJ1-1 provide the parts outside the CDR3, is SQTIHQWPATLVQPVGSPLSLECTVEGTSNPNLYWYRQAAGRGLQLLFYSVGIGQISSEVPQNLSASRPQDRQFILSSKKLLLSDSGFYLCAWSAGRRNTEAFFGQGTRLTVV.

This clonotype has just one count. The chain recombines TRBV7-9 with TRBJ2-5, with D unresolved. The length of the CDR3 is 13 residues. CDR1 is SEHNR and CDR2 is FQNEAQ in the germline V gene (reference sequence). Trimming removed 5 bases at V and 1 base at J, with 8 bases between. The CDR3: CASSQSGQETQYF. CDR3 nucleotides: TGTGCCAGCAGCCAATCGGGCCAAGAGACCCAGTACTTC.